This paragraph reports one T cell receptor beta chain. The target antigen is unknown. Germline values: CDR1 LNHNV, CDR2 YYDKDF (reference sequence). This CDR3 region has 15 residues. Trimming pared 1 base from V and 3 bases from J, leaving 13 bases between. The sample originates from a study of CD8 T cells in ankylosing spondylitis. Making the TCR beta libraries involved quantitative 5'-RACE with molecular barcodes. TCRdb reprocessed the 5' RACE reads with MiXCR, giving one entry per CDR3 protein. The table includes hundreds of thousands of distinct CDR3 sequences, approximately 20% detected once. Findings and limits, study-wide: Typical of ankylosing spondylitis blood, it appeared, was a TCR beta motif of eight highly homologous variants. Earlier work had already found some motif variants in reactive arthritis synovial fluid and blood. Within peripheral blood, clones linked to disease were CD8+ and relatively rare.

This chain joins TRBV15 and TRBJ2-7; D might be TRBD1 or TRBD2, each matching 5 bases. Sequenced input: blood, either unsorted or a sorted T cell fraction (not recorded which). The sequence was obtained from a male donor with ankylosing spondylitis. The DNA for the CDR3 is TGTGCCACCAGCAGAGTAGTGGGACGGATCTACGAGCAGTACTTC. It specifies CATSRVVGRIYEQYF.